This T cell receptor beta chain was identified in a study of shared clonotypes between healthy human individuals. The protocol was immunoSEQ multiplex PCR, while the TCRdb copy is restricted to in-frame clones and leaves out a portion. The sample lists about 2 million clones; roughly 94% were seen once. Positive CCR7 selection of CD45RO-negative cells yielded the naive CD8 cells, and terminally differentiated effector memory CD45RA+ cells were excluded. Donors comprised only Caucasian adults living in Nashville, Tennessee. V lost 6 bases and J 5 bases, leaving 16 bases between the germline ends. Germline CDR1 MNHEY, CDR2 SMNVEV (reference sequence). CDR3 length: 14 residues.

The receptor was derived from a man between 18 and 35 years old in good health. V is TRBV27 and J is TRBJ1-1; no clear D gene. Source material: naive CD8+ T cells sorted from blood. The CDR3 DNA reads as TGTGCCAGCAGCCCCCAATACAGTTTTACTGAAGCTTTCTTT. This encodes CASSPQYSFTEAFF.